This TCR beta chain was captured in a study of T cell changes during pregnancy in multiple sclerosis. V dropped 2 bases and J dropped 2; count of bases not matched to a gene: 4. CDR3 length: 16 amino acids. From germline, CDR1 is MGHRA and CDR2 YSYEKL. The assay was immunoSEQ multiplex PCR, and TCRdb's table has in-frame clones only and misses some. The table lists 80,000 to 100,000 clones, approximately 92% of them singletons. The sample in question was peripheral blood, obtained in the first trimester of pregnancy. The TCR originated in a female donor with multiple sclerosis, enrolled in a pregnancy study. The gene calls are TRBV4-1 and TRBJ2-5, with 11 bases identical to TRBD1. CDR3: CASSQTGTGGQETQYF. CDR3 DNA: TGCGCCAGCAGCCAAACCGGGACAGGGGGTCAAGAGACCCAGTACTTC.